The clone carrying this T cell receptor (beta chain) has at least ten counts. As yet, its antigen is unknown. In TCRdb, the 5' RACE reads were re-called with MiXCR into one record per CDR3 protein. The sample includes 110,000 or so distinct CDR3 sequences, about 7.8% of them seen just once. The source of the sample is a study of T cells after yellow fever vaccination. CDR1 is SGHRS, CDR2 YFSETQ, per germline. The CDR3 totals 15 residues. The J segment lost 14 bases and the V segment lost 5 bases, leaving 19 bases of the junction unmatched. Broader study findings: The bulk population could contribute abundant contaminating clonotypes to FACS-sorted repertoires. The secondary T-cell response peaked on day 5, not day 15, but was weaker. The booster response re-showed most primary clones: 96% CD4, around 90% CD8.

The chain combines TRBV5-1 with TRBJ1-1; 9 bases map to TRBD1. Here the sequenced sample was CD4+ T cells sorted from PBMCs, taken roughly 46 days after the first yellow fever vaccination. This sequence originates from a man younger than 35 who received the YFV17D yellow fever vaccine. The CDR3 sequence: CASRSQPGQGSTSFF. In nucleotides, the CDR3 is TGCGCCAGCAGGAGTCAGCCGGGACAGGGTTCGACCAGCTTCTTT.